The clone carrying this TCR beta chain appeared once. What it binds is not known. These data are taken from a study of cytomegalovirus exposure and HLA in healthy donors. Whole-study findings and limits: The classifier, whose performance was assessed in both the original and validation cohorts, reportedly diagnosed cytomegalovirus status with high specificity and sensitivity. The CMV antigen specificity of a few CMV-associated chains was confirmed through in vitro analysis.

The CDR3 totals 14 residues. Germline V lookup: CDR1 MNHEY, CDR2 SVGAGI. The junction had 5 bases not matched to a gene; V was cut back by 5 bases and J by 2 bases. This table comes from immunoSEQ multiplex PCR, and its TCRdb copy is limited to in-frame clones, with some not included. Among about 74,000 clones listed, 94% were seen once. This sequence joins TRBV6-5 and TRBJ1-2, with TRBD1 matching 7 bases. The sample consisted of PBMCs. The sequence derives from a man between 18 and 35 years old in good health and CMV-seropositive. The CDR3 protein is CASSQPTGNYGYTF. CDR3 sequence (DNA): TGTGCCAGCAGTCAGCCGACAGGGAACTATGGCTACACCTTC.